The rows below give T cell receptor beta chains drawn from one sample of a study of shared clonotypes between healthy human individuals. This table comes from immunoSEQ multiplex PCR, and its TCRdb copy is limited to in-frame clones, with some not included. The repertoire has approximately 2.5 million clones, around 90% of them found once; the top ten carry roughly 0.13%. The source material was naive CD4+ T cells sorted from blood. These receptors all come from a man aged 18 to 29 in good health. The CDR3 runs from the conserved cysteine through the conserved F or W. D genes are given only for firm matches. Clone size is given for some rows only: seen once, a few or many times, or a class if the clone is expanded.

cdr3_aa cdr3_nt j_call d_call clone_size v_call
CASSWGQGMLYF TGTGCCAGCAGTTGGGGACAGGGGATGCTGTACTTC TRBJ2-7 TRBD1 - TRBV5-4
CASSPIGTGGSSYEQYF TGTGCCAGCTCACCCATCGGGACAGGGGGTAGCTCCTACGAGCAGTACTTC TRBJ2-7 TRBD1 once TRBV18
CASSPLTGANEKLFF TGTGCCAGCTCACCGCTTACCGGGGCTAATGAAAAACTGTTTTTT TRBJ1-4 - - TRBV18
CASSFQGKGQPQHF TGTGCCAGCAGCTTTCAGGGTAAGGGTCAGCCCCAGCATTTT TRBJ1-5 - - TRBV7-2
CASSRGWTGNYEQYF TGTGCCAGTAGTAGGGGTTGGACAGGGAACTACGAGCAGTACTTC TRBJ2-7 TRBD1 - TRBV19
CASSSPGLAGGSYEQYF TGTGCCAGCAGTTCCCCGGGACTAGCGGGAGGATCCTACGAGCAGTACTTC TRBJ2-7 TRBD2 - TRBV6-7
CASSRGTSGPEAYF TGTGCCAGCAGCCGCGGGACTAGCGGCCCTGAAGCGTACTTC TRBJ2-7 TRBD2 - TRBV2
CASSMAWTQGLRRSGANVLTF TGTGCCAGTAGTATGGCGTGGACTCAGGGGTTGAGACGCTCTGGGGCCAACGTCCTGACTTTC TRBJ2-6 - once TRBV19
CASSPRGKASEQYF TGTGCCAGTAGTCCCCGTGGGAAGGCGTCCGAGCAGTACTTC TRBJ2-7 - - TRBV19
CASSQDITYTGELFF TGCGCCAGCAGCCAAGATATTACGTACACCGGGGAGCTGTTTTTT TRBJ2-2 - - TRBV4-1
CASSKDRDRGQETQYF TGTGCCAGCAGCAAGGACCGGGACAGGGGACAAGAGACCCAGTACTTC TRBJ2-5 - once TRBV21-1
CASSAERGGYRAFF TGTGCCAGCAGCGCCGAGAGGGGCGGTTATAGGGCTTTCTTT TRBJ1-1 - - TRBV7-2
CASSLLTGVDEKLFF TGTGCCAGCAGTTTGCTGACAGGGGTGGATGAAAAACTGTTTTTT TRBJ1-4 TRBD1 - TRBV28
CASSEGTSTGELFF TGTGCCAGCAGTGAAGGGACTAGCACCGGGGAGCTGTTTTTT TRBJ2-2 TRBD2 - TRBV2
CASSYSNREANYGYTF TGTGCCAGCAGTTACTCGAACAGGGAGGCTAACTATGGCTACACCTTC TRBJ1-2 - - TRBV6-5
CASSLPPRQGEQYF TGTGCCAGCAGCTTACCCCCGCGACAGGGCGAGCAGTACTTC TRBJ2-7 TRBD1 - TRBV11-2
CASSVDGGTWNTIYF TGTGCCAGCAGCGTGGACGGCGGGACTTGGAACACCATATATTTT TRBJ1-3 - - TRBV9
CASSPGTVNTEAFF TGCGCCAGCAGCCCGGGGACGGTGAACACTGAAGCTTTCTTT TRBJ1-1 - - TRBV5-1
CASRAGAGNTIYF TGTGCCAGCAGGGCAGGGGCCGGAAACACCATATATTTT TRBJ1-3 - - TRBV7-9
CASSETTTGTVKETQYF TGTGCCAGCAGTGAGACCACTACCGGGACAGTGAAAGAGACCCAGTACTTC TRBJ2-5 TRBD1 - TRBV6-1
CASSFRGAGTQYF TGTGCCAGCAGTTTCAGGGGGGCAGGTACGCAGTATTTT TRBJ2-3 - - TRBV28
CASSLDSGSYEQYF TGCGCCAGCAGCTTGGACAGTGGCTCCTACGAGCAGTACTTC TRBJ2-7 - once TRBV5-1
CASSSTWGRSYEQYF TGTGCCAGCAGTTCCACCTGGGGCCGTTCCTACGAGCAGTACTTC TRBJ2-7 - - TRBV28
CAISDFPGPNEKLFF TGTGCCATCAGCGACTTTCCGGGCCCCAATGAAAAACTGTTTTTT TRBJ1-4 - - TRBV10-3